The entry below gives a single T cell receptor beta chain sequence along with its context. The target antigen is unknown. TCRdb's copy holds only in-frame clones and misses some; the assay was immunoSEQ multiplex PCR. The sample consists of 180,000 or so clones, 80% to 95% of them appearing once. The V end was cut by 4 bases, the J end by 0 bases, with 12 bases between. CDR3 length: 15 amino acids. CDR1 and CDR2 (germline): SGHDT, YYEEEE. It was second doses at about 4 or about 12 weeks that were pooled. The record originates from a study of T cell responses to AZD1222 COVID-19 vaccine. Regarding the study as a whole: Donors, mostly white British, included more females; clonal diversity was possibly underestimated. Spike-specific TCR breadth and depth both grew after two AZD1222 doses. Sampling captured repertoires only after the peak T cell response.

The sequences come from peripheral blood, collected 28 days after the second AZD1222 dose. The sequence was collected from an adult who received the AZD1222 COVID-19 vaccine. The chain joins TRBV5-6 to TRBJ2-3; D is perhaps TRBD2 (6 bases). The CDR3 DNA is TGTGCCAGCAGCGGGACTGCCGCTAGCACAGATACGCAGTATTTT. It codes for CASSGTAASTDTQYF.